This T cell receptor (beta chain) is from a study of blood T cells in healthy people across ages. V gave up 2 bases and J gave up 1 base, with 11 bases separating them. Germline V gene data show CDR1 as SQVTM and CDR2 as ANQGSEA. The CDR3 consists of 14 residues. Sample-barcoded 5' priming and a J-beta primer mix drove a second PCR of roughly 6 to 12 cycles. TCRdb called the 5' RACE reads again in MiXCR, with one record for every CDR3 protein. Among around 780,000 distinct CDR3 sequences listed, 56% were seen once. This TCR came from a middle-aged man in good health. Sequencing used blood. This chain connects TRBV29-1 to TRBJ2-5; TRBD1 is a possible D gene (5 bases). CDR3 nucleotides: TGCAGCGTTGAATTGGGGCGAGCCCAAGAGACCCAGTACTTC. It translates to CSVELGRAQETQYF.